This T cell receptor beta chain was sequenced in a study of blood T cell repertoires in COVID-19. Background on the study: Both acute and convalescent COVID-19 samples were obtained from the United States, Italy and Spain. In each case, the material was cDNA or gDNA derived from T cells, B-cell-depleted T cells, or PBMCs.

Clones were read by immunoSEQ multiplex PCR, and TCRdb kept only the in-frame ones, dropping some. The sample has around 250,000 clones; roughly 80% are singletons. The cohort comprised adults aged roughly 18 to 95 years residing in some 24 US areas. Researchers sorted participants into cohorts using their self-reported clinical history. This clone appeared a few times. This CDR3 comprises 15 residues. The junction had 7 bases not matched to a gene; V was cut back by 4 bases and J by 2 bases. In germline, CDR1 is SGHAT, CDR2 FQNNGV. This chain connects TRBV11-2 to TRBJ1-2, with TRBD1 identical over 7 bases. The sequencing sample was made of PBMCs or T cells enriched from blood (not recorded which). The TCR originated in a man aged 35 to 55 who had been exposed to COVID-19. CDR3 loop: CASSSLHRGNYGYTF. Written as DNA, the CDR3 is TGTGCCAGCAGCTCACTTCACAGGGGCAACTATGGCTACACCTTC.